These 22 T cell receptor beta chains originate from one sample sequenced in a study of CD8 T cells in Susac syndrome. Random-hexamer reverse transcription was applied to about 0.5 to 1 ug RNA. TCRdb passed the immunoSEQ multiplex PCR reads through MiXCR, listing each CDR3 protein once. The data hold almost 450,000 distinct CDR3 sequences, with more than 80% observed a single time. The sample was CD8+ T cells from PBMCs. The receptor source for this set is a human donor with multiple sclerosis.

This clonotype has a handful of counts. V and J are TRBV7-6 and TRBJ1-2; 8 nucleotides line up with TRBD1. The CDR3 extends over 13 amino acids. Unmatched junction bases numbered 6, after V lost 5 bases and J lost 7 bases. The germline gives CDR1 SGHVS, CDR2 FNYEAQ. For the CDR3, the DNA is TGTGCCAGCAGCCTAGGACAGGGCTTTGGCTACACCTTC. Translating it yields CASSLGQGFGYTF.

The rearrangement links TRBV12-3 or TRBV12-4 to TRBJ1-3; no firm D call. The CDR3 length is 13 residues. Trimming removed 7 bases from V and 4 bases from J, with 11 bases in between. Written as DNA, the CDR3 is TGTGCCAGCAAGGTAGTCTCCGGAAACACCATATATTTT. It specifies CASKVVSGNTIYF.

The V and J genes are TRBV7-9 and TRBJ2-7; D gene ambiguous. V was shortened by 5 bases and J by 13 bases, with 18 bases between the two germline ends. This CDR3 spans 12 amino acids. CDR1 and CDR2 (germline): SEHNR, FQNEAQ (reference sequence). In nucleotides, the CDR3 is TGTGCCAGCAGCCCCCCAAGGGCCCGAGCCTACTTC. Its protein is CASSPPRARAYF.

As concerns this clonotype: A junction boundary mismatches the germline segment, possibly from a read error. V is TRBV2 and J is TRBJ2-2; D perhaps matches TRBD2 (6 bases). Germline-derived CDR1 and CDR2 are SNHLY and FYNNEI. CDR3 size: 13 residues. The DNA of the CDR3 is TGTGCCAGCAGTGAAGCTGATACCGGGGGGCTGTTTTTT. Translation: CASSEADTGGLFF.

This clonotype showed up just a few times. V gene TRBV27 combines with J gene TRBJ1-1; D perhaps matches TRBD1 (6 bases). With 6 bases removed from V and 0 bases from J, the gap between germline ends came to 14 bases. Germline values: CDR1 MNHEY, CDR2 SMNVEV (reference sequence). This CDR3 is 15 amino acids long. The DNA of the CDR3 is TGTGCCAGCAGGGGGGCGGGAGGGCTGAACACTGAAGCTTTCTTT. Translating it yields CASRGAGGLNTEAFF.

The rearrangement links TRBV27 to TRBJ2-2; a possible D gene is TRBD2 (5 bases). CDR1 and CDR2 (germline): MNHEY, SMNVEV (reference sequence). The CDR3 runs to 12 residues. V was trimmed by 8 bases and J by 7 bases, leaving 11 bases between them. CDR3 amino acids: CASAEAGGELFF. The CDR3 DNA sequence: TGTGCCAGCGCAGAGGCGGGCGGGGAGCTGTTTTTT.

On this clonotype itself: Possible read error: a much larger clone is one base away. The J gene is TRBJ2-3, the V gene TRBV24-1, with D possibly matching TRBD2 (6 bases). The CDR3 loop spans 16 amino acids. The germline V gene has CDR1 KGHDR and CDR2 SFDVKD. V shed 9 bases and J shed 4 bases, with 22 bases lying between them. CDR3 region: CATSRSGGVGPDTQYF. The CDR3 region has the DNA TGTGCCACCTCCCGCTCTGGAGGGGTGGGTCCAGATACGCAGTATTTT.

This clonotype was seen a single time. This rearrangement joins TRBV9 to TRBJ2-7; a weak D match, TRBD1 (5 bases). The CDR3 totals 16 residues. Per the germline V gene, CDR1 is SGDLS and CDR2 is YYNGEE. The ends were cut back, 4 bases at V and 0 bases at J, with 17 bases in the middle. CDR3 bases: TGTGCCAGCAGCCCCAGTGGGCAGGGTAACTCCTACGAGCAGTACTTC. Amino acids: CASSPSGQGNSYEQYF.

This chain uses TRBV27 with TRBJ1-6, with no clear D. Germline V gene lookup returns CDR1 MNHEY and CDR2 SMNVEV (reference sequence). This CDR3 is 14 amino acids long. The germline V and J ends were trimmed by 0 bases and 7 bases, with 7 bases remaining between them. The CDR3 DNA reads as TGTGCCAGCAGTTTATCGACGGGGAATTCACCCCTCCACTTT. It is translated as CASSLSTGNSPLHF.

This chain connects TRBV2 to TRBJ1-2; TRBD1 agrees at 7 bases. The V gene's germline CDR1 is SNHLY and CDR2 FYNNEI. The CDR3 sequence is 14 residues long. Trimming took 1 base from V and 6 from J; bases not matched to a gene: 5. CDR3 nucleotides: TGTGCCAGCAGTGAAGGGGACAGCGTGGATGGCTACACCTTC. The encoded protein is CASSEGDSVDGYTF. Variable domain in full (rest from reference TRBV2 and TRBJ1-2): EPEVTQTPSHQVTQMGQEVILRCVPISNHLYFYWYRQILGQKVEFLVSFYNNEISEKSEIFDDQFSVERPDGSNFTLKIRSTKLEDSAMYFCASSEGDSVDGYTFGSGTRLTVV.

This clonotype was picked up a small number of times. J is TRBJ2-1 and V is TRBV30; D may be TRBD2 (5 bases). Germline V lookup: CDR1 GTSNPN, CDR2 SVGIG (reference sequence). The CDR3 contains 11 residues. With 4 bases removed from V and 8 bases from J, the gap between germline ends came to 9 bases. Here the CDR3 DNA reads TGTGCCTGGACTGATAGCGATGAGCAGTTCTTC. This codes for CAWTDSDEQFF.

The chain employs TRBV6-5 and TRBJ2-1, with 8 bases identical to TRBD2. J gave up 8 bases and V 2 bases, and 2 bases lay outside the gene matches. Germline values: CDR1 MNHEY, CDR2 SVGAGI. The CDR3 has 13 residues. This CDR3 reads CASSYPGGHEQFF. The CDR3 DNA is TGTGCCAGCAGTTACCCGGGAGGGCATGAGCAGTTCTTC.

CDR3 residues: CASRVGETNQPQHF. The DNA of the CDR3 is TGTGCCAGTAGAGTGGGAGAAACCAATCAGCCCCAGCATTTT. The chain joins TRBV19 to TRBJ1-5; unclear D gene. The length of the CDR3 is 14 residues. Looked up from germline, CDR1 is LNHDA and CDR2 is SQIVND (reference sequence). Trimming cost V 6 bases and J 3 bases, with 12 bases left between them. The full variable domain, in which reference TRBV19 and TRBJ1-5 provide the parts outside the CDR3, is DGGITQSPKYLFRKEGQNVTLSCEQNLNHDAMYWYRQDPGQGLRLIYYSQIVNDFQKGDIAEGYSVSREKKESFPLTVTSAQKNPTAFYLCASRVGETNQPQHFGDGTRLSIL.

The chain is built from TRBV5-1 and TRBJ1-1, with D possibly TRBD1 on 6 matching bases. The CDR3 is 15 residues long. V lost 0 bases and J lost 4, with 13 bases in between. Germline V gene sequence: CDR1 SGHRS, CDR2 YFSETQ. Written as DNA, the CDR3 is TGCGCCAGCAGCTTGGCACAGGGAGGGGCCACTGAAGCTTTCTTT. Its protein product is CASSLAQGGATEAFF. The variable domain in full, with the rest retrieved from reference TRBV5-1 and TRBJ1-1, is KAGVTQTPRYLIKTRGQQVTLSCSPISGHRSVSWYQQTPGQGLQFLFEYFSETQRNKGNFPGRFSGRQFSNSRSEMNVSTLELGDSALYLCASSLAQGGATEAFFGQGTRLTVV.

This clonotype came up once. The rearrangement uses TRBV5-4 and TRBJ2-3, with TRBD2 matching over 8 bases. The CDR3 is 16 amino acids. V was pared by 2 bases and J by 2 bases, with 7 bases of the junction left unmatched. CDR1 SGHNT and CDR2 YYREEE come from the germline V gene (reference sequence). The CDR3 is CASSFWLREVTDTQYF. The CDR3 DNA sequence: TGTGCCAGCAGCTTCTGGCTGCGGGAGGTCACAGATACGCAGTATTTT.

This sequence joins TRBV7-9 and TRBJ2-3; a weak D match, TRBD1 (6 bases). The V gene lost 6 bases and the J gene lost 4 bases, with 23 bases spanning the gap. This CDR3 is built from 17 residues. CDR1 SEHNR and CDR2 FQNEAQ come from the germline V gene (reference sequence). CDR3 sequence (DNA): TGTGCCAGCAGACCCCCCTCAACAGGGATGTTCGCAGATACGCAGTATTTT. As protein: CASRPPSTGMFADTQYF.

The gene calls are TRBV7-9 and TRBJ2-7; the D gene is possibly TRBD1 (6 bases). The CDR3 runs 12 residues. V lost 4 bases, J lost 4 bases, and 8 bases lay in between. Germline values: CDR1 SEHNR, CDR2 FQNEAQ (reference sequence). This CDR3 is CASSYDRYEQYF. CDR3 in DNA: TGTGCCAGCAGCTACGACAGGTACGAGCAGTACTTC.

As concerns this clonotype: At one end, the junction sequence differs from germline, possibly due to a read error. CDR3 nucleotides: TGTGCCAGCAGTCCGACAGGGATGAACACTGAAGCTTCCTTT. As protein: CASSPTGMNTEASF. The chain uses TRBV6-2 or TRBV6-3 and TRBJ1-1; 7 bases match TRBD1. CDR1 MNHEY and CDR2 SVGEGT come from the germline V gene. This CDR3 comprises 14 residues.

This sequence joins TRBV7-9 and TRBJ2-2; perhaps TRBD1 as D (5 bases). Looked up from germline, CDR1 is SEHNR and CDR2 is FQNEAQ (reference sequence). The CDR3 consists of 14 residues. V dropped 0 bases and J dropped 3 bases, with 5 bases sitting between them. The CDR3 DNA follows: TGTGCCAGCAGCTTAGCCAGGGACACCGGGGAGCTGTTTTTT. It specifies CASSLARDTGELFF.

The gene calls are TRBV9 and TRBJ1-5, with D maybe TRBD1 (6 bases). Germline V gives CDR1 SGDLS, CDR2 YYNGEE. The CDR3 contains 14 residues. V lost 0 bases, J lost 6 bases, and 10 bases lay in between. The CDR3 DNA reads as TGTGCCAGCAGCGTAGGACAGGTTGGTCAGCCCCAGCATTTT. This codes for CASSVGQVGQPQHF.

In DNA form, the CDR3 reads TGTGCCTGGAACCCCTCCGGGAGGGCTAGCCCCCTTGACGAGCAGTACTTC. The encoded protein is CAWNPSGRASPLDEQYF. V usage is TRBV30 and J usage is TRBJ2-7; 8 nucleotides agree with TRBD2. CDR3 length: 17 residues. The germline V gene has CDR1 GTSNPN and CDR2 SVGIG (reference sequence). V was pared by 4 bases and J by 5 bases, with 19 bases of the junction left unmatched.

V usage is TRBV7-3 and J usage is TRBJ2-2; 8 nucleotides align to TRBD2. Unmatched junction bases numbered 14, after V lost 7 bases and J lost 7 bases. There are 16 residues in the CDR3. CDR1 and CDR2 from the germline V gene are SGHTA and FQGTGA. The DNA of the CDR3 is TGTGCCAGCACCCTAGGGAAGCGGGAGTTCGGCGGGGAGCTGTTTTTT. Its protein product is CASTLGKREFGGELFF.